Many counts were recorded for the clone carrying this T cell receptor (beta chain). V lost 4 bases and J lost 6, with 12 bases in between. From germline, CDR1 is SGHAT and CDR2 FQNNGV. The CDR3 sequence is 14 residues long. This sample was taken from a study of metastatic and nonmetastatic thyroid tumors. TCRdb re-called clones via MiXCR from the PCR reads. This sample has around 30,000 clones, with more than 20% found just once. Thyroid surgery had not been preceded by any treatment in any patient. This TCR came from a female donor with papillary thyroid cancer or a benign thyroid nodule (not recorded which). Some clones in this sample may be carry-over from other donors' samples. V and J are TRBV11-2 and TRBJ2-2; no reliable D call. Sequences were obtained from blood. CDR3: CASSSYGWAGELFF. CDR3 sequence (DNA): TGTGCCAGCAGCTCGTACGGGTGGGCCGGGGAGCTGTTTTTT.